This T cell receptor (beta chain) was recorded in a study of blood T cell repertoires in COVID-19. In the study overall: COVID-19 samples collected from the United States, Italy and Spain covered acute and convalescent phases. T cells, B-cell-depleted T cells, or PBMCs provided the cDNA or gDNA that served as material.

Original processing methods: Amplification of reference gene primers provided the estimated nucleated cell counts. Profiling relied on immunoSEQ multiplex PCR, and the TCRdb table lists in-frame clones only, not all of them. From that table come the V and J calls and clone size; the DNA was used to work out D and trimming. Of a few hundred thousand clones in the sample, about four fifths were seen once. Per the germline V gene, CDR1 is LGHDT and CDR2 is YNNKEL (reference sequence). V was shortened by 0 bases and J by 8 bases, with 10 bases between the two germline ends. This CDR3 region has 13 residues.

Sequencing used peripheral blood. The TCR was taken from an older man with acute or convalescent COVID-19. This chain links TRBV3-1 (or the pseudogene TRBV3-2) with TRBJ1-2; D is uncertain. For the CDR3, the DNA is TGTGCCAGCAGCCAAGAGTTTCAGAGGGGCTACACCTTC. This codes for CASSQEFQRGYTF.